The text below deals with one T cell receptor beta chain. What it binds is unknown. This specimen belongs to a study of glioma-infiltrating T cells. Study observations and caveats: Non-neoplastic patients had below-expected tissue-blood divergence, while all gliomas exceeded expectation.

Amplification of TCR alpha and beta CDR3 regions from RNA used iRepertoire nested multiplex PCR. Each CDR3 protein is one row after TCRdb ran MiXCR on the multiplex PCR reads. The table shows about 130,000 distinct CDR3 sequences, with approximately 24% occurring only once. V gave up 6 bases and J gave up 2 bases; unmatched junction bases: 0. Germline CDR1 is SNHLY and CDR2 is FYNNEI. This CDR3 is built from 13 residues. The source is a human donor with low-grade glioma or glioblastoma, undergoing nonglioma brain surgery, or in good health (not recorded which). The chain has TRBV2 and TRBJ1-5; 8 positions match TRBD1. Material: glioma tissue, nonneoplastic brain tissue, or PBMCs (not recorded which). The DNA of the CDR3 is TGTGCCAGCAGGGACAGGGGCAATCAGCCCCAGCATTTT. Protein sequence: CASRDRGNQPQHF.